These T cell receptor beta chains were read from a single sample in a study of blood T cell repertoires in COVID-19. The data were produced by immunoSEQ multiplex PCR, yet TCRdb's version contains in-frame clones alone and is incomplete. This table holds just over 300,000 clones, approximately 90% found once. Sequencing used peripheral blood. Source of these receptors: a man between 18 and 29 years old with active or convalescent COVID-19. The CDR3 runs from the conserved cysteine through the conserved F or W. D genes are given only for firm matches. Size tells how often a clone was seen (once, few, many) or the class of an expanded clone, and some rows leave it out.

cdr3_length: 19
j_call: TRBJ2-3
d_call: TRBD2
v_call: TRBV4-3
clone_size: NA
cdr3_nt: TGCGCCAGCAGCCAAGATCAAGCGGGGACCGCCGGGGGCACAGATACGCAGTATTTT
cdr3_aa: CASSQDQAGTAGGTDTQYF

cdr3_length: 12
j_call: TRBJ2-3
d_call: NA
v_call: TRBV29-1
clone_size: NA
cdr3_nt: TGCAGCGTTGATAGTTTCACAGATACGCAGTATTTT
cdr3_aa: CSVDSFTDTQYF

cdr3_length: 11
j_call: TRBJ2-7
d_call: NA
v_call: TRBV20-1
clone_size: NA
cdr3_nt: TGCAGTTCCCAGGGCTCCTACGAGCAGTACTTC
cdr3_aa: CSSQGSYEQYF

cdr3_length: 16
j_call: TRBJ1-2
d_call: TRBD1
v_call: TRBV5-5
clone_size: NA
cdr3_nt: TGTGCCAGCAGCCCCAGGGGGGACAGGGGAAGGTATGGCTACACCTTC
cdr3_aa: CASSPRGDRGRYGYTF

cdr3_length: 13
j_call: TRBJ2-7
d_call: NA
v_call: TRBV6-5
clone_size: NA
cdr3_nt: TGTGCCAGCAGTTCCCCTGGAGGGGACGAGCAGTACTTC
cdr3_aa: CASSSPGGDEQYF

cdr3_length: 14
j_call: TRBJ2-4
d_call: NA
v_call: TRBV7-9
clone_size: once
cdr3_nt: TGTGCCAGCAGCCAAATTGAGGCCAAAAACATTCAGTACTTC
cdr3_aa: CASSQIEAKNIQYF

cdr3_length: 15
j_call: TRBJ2-7
d_call: TRBD2
v_call: TRBV19
clone_size: NA
cdr3_nt: TGTGCCAGTACCCGGACTAGCGGGGGAGTGTACGAGCAGTACTTC
cdr3_aa: CASTRTSGGVYEQYF

cdr3_length: 12
j_call: TRBJ2-1
d_call: NA
v_call: TRBV2
clone_size: NA
cdr3_nt: TGTGCCAGCAGTGTCAGGGTAGGTGAGCAGTTCTTC
cdr3_aa: CASSVRVGEQFF

cdr3_length: 16
j_call: TRBJ2-3
d_call: TRBD2
v_call: TRBV5-1
clone_size: NA
cdr3_nt: TGCGCCAGCAGCTTACGGACTAGCGGGTGGGAGGATACGCAGTATTTT
cdr3_aa: CASSLRTSGWEDTQYF

cdr3_length: 13
j_call: TRBJ2-5
d_call: NA
v_call: TRBV13
clone_size: NA
cdr3_nt: TGTGCCAGCAGCCTCCCAGGGCGAGAGACCCAGTACTTC
cdr3_aa: CASSLPGRETQYF

cdr3_length: 13
j_call: TRBJ2-2
d_call: NA
v_call: TRBV9
clone_size: NA
cdr3_nt: TGTGCCAGTACCCAGGGTAACACCGGGGAGCTGTTTTTT
cdr3_aa: CASTQGNTGELFF

cdr3_length: 15
j_call: TRBJ2-1
d_call: TRBD1
v_call: TRBV19
clone_size: once
cdr3_nt: TGTGCCAGTAGTACCTTTGGACAGGGTGTCTCTGAGCAGTTCTTC
cdr3_aa: CASSTFGQGVSEQFF

cdr3_length: 14
j_call: TRBJ2-7
d_call: TRBD1
v_call: TRBV5-1
clone_size: NA
cdr3_nt: TGCGCCAGCAGCTCGGGACAGGGGGCCTACGAGCAGTACTTC
cdr3_aa: CASSSGQGAYEQYF

cdr3_length: 15
j_call: TRBJ1-5
d_call: NA
v_call: TRBV19
clone_size: NA
cdr3_nt: TGTGCCATCTTTCTAGCGGGGATCAACAATCAGCCCCAGCATTTT
cdr3_aa: CAIFLAGINNQPQHF